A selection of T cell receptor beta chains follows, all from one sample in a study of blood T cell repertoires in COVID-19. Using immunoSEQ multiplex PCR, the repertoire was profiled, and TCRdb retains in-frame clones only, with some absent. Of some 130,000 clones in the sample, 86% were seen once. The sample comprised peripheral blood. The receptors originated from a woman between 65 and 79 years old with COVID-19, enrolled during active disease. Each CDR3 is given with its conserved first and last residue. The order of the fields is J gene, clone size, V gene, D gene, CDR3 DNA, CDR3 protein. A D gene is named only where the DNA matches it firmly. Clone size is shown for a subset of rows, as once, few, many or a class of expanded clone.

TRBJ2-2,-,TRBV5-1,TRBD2,TGCGCCAGCAGCCGCGGGGGGGCGAACACCGGGGAGCTGTTTTTT,CASSRGGANTGELFF
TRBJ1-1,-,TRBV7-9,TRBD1,TGTGCCAGCAGCCCACCAGGGGGCGAAGACACTGAAGCTTTCTTT,CASSPPGGEDTEAFF
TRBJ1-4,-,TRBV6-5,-,TGTGCCAGCGCGACAGCTAATGAAAAACTGTTTTTT,CASATANEKLFF
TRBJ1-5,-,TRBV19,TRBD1,TGTGCCAGTAGCTGGGGACAGGGTACCAATCAGCCCCAGCATTTT,CASSWGQGTNQPQHF
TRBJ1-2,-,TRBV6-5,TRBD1,TGTGCCAGCAGTTACCGGGACAGGGGTGGCTATGGCTACACCTTC,CASSYRDRGGYGYTF
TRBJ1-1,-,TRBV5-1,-,TGCGCCAGCAGCTTGGGACAGGTGAACACTGAAGCTTTCTTT,CASSLGQVNTEAFF
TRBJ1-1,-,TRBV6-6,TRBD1,TGTGCCAGCAGTTACGGACAGGGCCTCTCTGAAGCTTTCTTT,CASSYGQGLSEAFF
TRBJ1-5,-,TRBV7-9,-,TGTGCCAGCAGCTTAGACGGGAATCAGCCCCAGCATTTT,CASSLDGNQPQHF
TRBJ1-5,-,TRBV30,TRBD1,TGTGCCTGGGGCCCGGGACAGGGGAAGTGGCCCCAGCATTTT,CAWGPGQGKWPQHF
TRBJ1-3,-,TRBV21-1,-,TGTGCCAGCAACTTGGGGCCCAGACAGGGCCCCTCTGGAAACACCATATATTTT,CASNLGPRQGPSGNTIYF
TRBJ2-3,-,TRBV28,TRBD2,TGTGCCAGCAGTTTGATCTTTCCGCGGGGGGGCCGCACAGATACGCAGTATTTT,CASSLIFPRGGRTDTQYF
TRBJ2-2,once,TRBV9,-,TGTGCCAGCAGCGTAGGAGGGCTCACCGGGGAGCTGTTTTTT,CASSVGGLTGELFF
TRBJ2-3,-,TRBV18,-,TGTGCCAGCTCACGGGCCCAACCAGATACGCAGTATTTT,CASSRAQPDTQYF
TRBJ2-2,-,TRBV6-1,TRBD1,TGTGCCAGCAGTGAACAGGGGGCCGGGGAGCTGTTTTTT,CASSEQGAGELFF
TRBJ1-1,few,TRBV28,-,TGTGCCACTCAACTGTCGAACACTGAAGCTTTCTTT,CATQLSNTEAFF
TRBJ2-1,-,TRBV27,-,TGTGCCAGCAGTGCGGACGGGAGCTCCTACAATGAGCAGTTCTTC,CASSADGSSYNEQFF
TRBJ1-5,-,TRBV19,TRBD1,TGTGCCAGTAGTCTATCGGGACAGGCGGGCGCGGATTTT,CASSLSGQAGADF
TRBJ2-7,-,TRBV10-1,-,TGCGCCAGCAGTGAGTTGGCCGAACGGGGGAGTTACGAGCAGTACTTC,CASSELAERGSYEQYF
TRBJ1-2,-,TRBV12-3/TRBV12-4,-,TGTGCCAGCAGTATGGAGGTCGACTATGGCTACACCTTC,CASSMEVDYGYTF
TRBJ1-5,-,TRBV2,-,TGTGCCAGCAGTGTCTCTCCTGCGGGGGGCACTGGAAATCAGCCCCAGCATTTT,CASSVSPAGGTGNQPQHF
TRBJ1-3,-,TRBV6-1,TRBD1,TGTGCCAGCAGCATAGACAGGGCAGGAAACACCATATATTTT,CASSIDRAGNTIYF
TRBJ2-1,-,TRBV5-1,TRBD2,TGCGCCAGCAGCTTGGATGGCGGGGGGGCACGTAATGAGCAGTTCTTC,CASSLDGGGARNEQFF
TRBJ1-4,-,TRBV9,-,TGTGCCAGCAGCGTAGGGGTACAGGCAAATGAAAAACTGTTTTTT,CASSVGVQANEKLFF
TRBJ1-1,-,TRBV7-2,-,TGTGCCAGCAGCTTAAAGGCCAGCGTAACTGAAGCTTTCTTT,CASSLKASVTEAFF